The TCR beta chain under discussion was sequenced for a study of regulatory T cells in long-lasting Graves disease. CDR3 length equals 11 residues. V was clipped by 4 bases and J by 7 bases, with 8 bases between them. Germline V lookup: CDR1 DFQATT, CDR2 SNEGSKA (reference sequence). General study points: Analysis covered peripheral blood alone, not thyroid tissue.

Time point here: newly diagnosed GD, antithyroid drugs for less than 3 months. Following extraction of RNA from PBMCs, that RNA was used to make the TCR library. Peripheral blood, 7 to 10 milliliters per patient, was collected in EDTA tubes. This clonotype was counted ten times or more. The antigen remains undetermined. Combining iRepertoire HTBI primers with Arm-PCR of CDR3 regions, the authors built TCR beta libraries. A single record per CDR3 protein comes from TCRdb applying MiXCR to the multiplex PCR reads. The sample has about 540,000 distinct CDR3 sequences, 13% seen once. These same data were also listed under a study on T cells in Graves' hyperthyroidism and ophthalmopathy. In that study: From stable hyperthyroidism, ophthalmopathy was set apart by a 13 V-J model.

This sequence was found in a man aged 30 to 45 with Graves disease. The source material was peripheral blood mononuclear cells (PBMCs), sampled at new diagnosis, from a patient treated with antithyroid drugs. The chain combines TRBV20-1 with TRBJ1-5, with D hard to call. As DNA, the CDR3 is TGCAGTGCTACCGCCGAACAGCCCCAGCATTTT. This translates into CSATAEQPQHF.